This T cell receptor (beta chain) was identified during a study of blood T cell repertoires in COVID-19. Study information: The analysed material was cDNA or gDNA that came from T cells, B-cell-depleted T cells, or PBMCs.

Germline V gene sequence: CDR1 MNHEY, CDR2 SVGEGT. The CDR3 length is 17 residues. V was shortened by 5 bases and J by 8 bases, with 22 bases between the two germline ends. Profiled with immunoSEQ multiplex PCR; TCRdb holds only in-frame clones, not every one. Of more than 300,000 clones detected, approximately 91% appear once; the ten largest clones hold about 0.78%. All enrollees were roughly 18 to 100 years old and from about 25 US areas. Within the 2 weeks before study entry, each person in the exposed group met a COVID-19 case. Input material: PBMCs or T cells enriched from blood (not recorded which). The origin of this receptor is a woman aged 40 to 50 who had been exposed to COVID-19. V is TRBV6-2 or TRBV6-3 and J is TRBJ1-6; D call uncertain. The CDR3 is CASSPYLTKQTDSPLHF. Here the CDR3 DNA reads TGTGCCAGCAGTCCCTACCTCACGAAACAGACGGATTCACCCCTCCACTTT.